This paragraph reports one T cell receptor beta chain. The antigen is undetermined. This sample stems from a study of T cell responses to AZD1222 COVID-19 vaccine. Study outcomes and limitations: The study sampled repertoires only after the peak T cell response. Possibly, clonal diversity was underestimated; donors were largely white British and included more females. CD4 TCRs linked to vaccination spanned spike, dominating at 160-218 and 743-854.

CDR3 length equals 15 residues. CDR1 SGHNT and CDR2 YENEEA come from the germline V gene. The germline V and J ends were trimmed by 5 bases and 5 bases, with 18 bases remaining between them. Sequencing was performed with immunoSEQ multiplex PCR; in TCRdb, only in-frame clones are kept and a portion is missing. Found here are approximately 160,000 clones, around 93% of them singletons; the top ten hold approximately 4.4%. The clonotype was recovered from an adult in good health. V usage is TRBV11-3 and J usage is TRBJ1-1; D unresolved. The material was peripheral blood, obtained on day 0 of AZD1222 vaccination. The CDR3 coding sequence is TGTGCCAGCAGCCGCGCACCGGGGTCGGGGACTGAAGCTTTCTTT. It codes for CASSRAPGSGTEAFF.